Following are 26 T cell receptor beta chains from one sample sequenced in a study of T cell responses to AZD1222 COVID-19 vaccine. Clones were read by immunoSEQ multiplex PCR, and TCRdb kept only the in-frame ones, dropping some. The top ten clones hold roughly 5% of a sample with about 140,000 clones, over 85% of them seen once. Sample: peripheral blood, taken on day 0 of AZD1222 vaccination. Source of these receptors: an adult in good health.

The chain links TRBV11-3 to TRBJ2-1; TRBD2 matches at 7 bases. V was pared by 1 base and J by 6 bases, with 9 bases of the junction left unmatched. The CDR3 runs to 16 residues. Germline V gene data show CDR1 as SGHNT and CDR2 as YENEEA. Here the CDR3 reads CASSLGGGRRGNEQFF. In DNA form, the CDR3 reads TGTGCCAGCAGCTTAGGTGGCGGGAGAAGGGGCAATGAGCAGTTCTTC.

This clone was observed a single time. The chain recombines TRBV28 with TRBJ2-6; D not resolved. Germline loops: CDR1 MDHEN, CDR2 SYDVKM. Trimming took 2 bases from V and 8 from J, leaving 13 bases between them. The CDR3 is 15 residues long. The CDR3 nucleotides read TGTGCCAGCAGTTTAAGACTGATTATGACCAACGTCCTGACTTTC. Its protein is CASSLRLIMTNVLTF.

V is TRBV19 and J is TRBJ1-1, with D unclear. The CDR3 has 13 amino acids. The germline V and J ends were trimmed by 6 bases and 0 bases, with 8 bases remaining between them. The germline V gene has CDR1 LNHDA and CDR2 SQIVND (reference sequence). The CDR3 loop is CASRMALNTEAFF. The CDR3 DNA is TGTGCCAGTAGGATGGCACTGAACACTGAAGCTTTCTTT. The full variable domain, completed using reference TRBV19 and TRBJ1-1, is DGGITQSPKYLFRKEGQNVTLSCEQNLNHDAMYWYRQDPGQGLRLIYYSQIVNDFQKGDIAEGYSVSREKKESFPLTVTSAQKNPTAFYLCASRMALNTEAFFGQGTRLTVV.

The CDR3 nucleotides are TGTGCCAGCAGTGAACTTGGGAACGCGATCACTGAAGCTTTCTTT. Residues: CASSELGNAITEAFF. The chain links TRBV6-1 to TRBJ1-1; D call uncertain. Per germline, CDR1 MNHNS and CDR2 SASEGT. V was shortened by 2 bases and J by 4 bases, with 14 bases between the two germline ends. This CDR3 spans 15 amino acids.

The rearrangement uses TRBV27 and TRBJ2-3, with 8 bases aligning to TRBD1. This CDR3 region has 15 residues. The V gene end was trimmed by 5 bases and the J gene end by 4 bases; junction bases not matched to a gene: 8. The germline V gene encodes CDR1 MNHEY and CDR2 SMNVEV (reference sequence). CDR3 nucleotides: TGTGCCAGCAGTCGACAGGGGATGAGGGCAGATACGCAGTATTTT. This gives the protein CASSRQGMRADTQYF.

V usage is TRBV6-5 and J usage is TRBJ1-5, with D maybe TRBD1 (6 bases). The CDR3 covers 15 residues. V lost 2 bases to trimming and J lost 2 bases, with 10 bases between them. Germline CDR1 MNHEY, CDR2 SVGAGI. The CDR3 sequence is CASSYLSGGNQPQHF. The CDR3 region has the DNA TGTGCCAGCAGTTACCTTTCAGGGGGCAATCAGCCCCAGCATTTT.

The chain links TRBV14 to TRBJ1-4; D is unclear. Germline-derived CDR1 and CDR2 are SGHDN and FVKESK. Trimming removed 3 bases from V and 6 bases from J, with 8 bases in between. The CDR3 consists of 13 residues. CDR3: CASSHLADEKLFF. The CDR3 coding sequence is TGTGCCAGCAGCCATTTAGCAGATGAAAAACTGTTTTTT.

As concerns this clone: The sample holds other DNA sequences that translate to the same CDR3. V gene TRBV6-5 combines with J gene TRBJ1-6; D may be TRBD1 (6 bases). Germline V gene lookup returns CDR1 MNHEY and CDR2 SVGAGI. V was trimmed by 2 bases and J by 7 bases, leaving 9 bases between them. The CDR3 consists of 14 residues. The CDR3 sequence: CASSYGGGNSPLHF. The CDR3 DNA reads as TGTGCCAGCAGTTACGGAGGGGGGAATTCACCCCTCCACTTT.

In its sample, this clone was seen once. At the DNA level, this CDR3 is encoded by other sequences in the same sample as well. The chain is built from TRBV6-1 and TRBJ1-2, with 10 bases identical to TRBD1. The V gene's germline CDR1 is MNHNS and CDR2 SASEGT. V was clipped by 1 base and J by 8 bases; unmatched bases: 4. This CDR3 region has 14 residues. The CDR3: CASSEGQGARGYTF. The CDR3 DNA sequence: TGTGCCAGCAGTGAAGGACAGGGGGCAAGGGGCTACACCTTC.

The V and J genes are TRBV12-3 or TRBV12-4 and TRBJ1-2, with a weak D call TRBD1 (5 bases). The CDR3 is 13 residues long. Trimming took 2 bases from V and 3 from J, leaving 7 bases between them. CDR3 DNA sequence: TGTGCCAGCAGTTTAACAGGTGACTATGGCTACACCTTC. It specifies CASSLTGDYGYTF.

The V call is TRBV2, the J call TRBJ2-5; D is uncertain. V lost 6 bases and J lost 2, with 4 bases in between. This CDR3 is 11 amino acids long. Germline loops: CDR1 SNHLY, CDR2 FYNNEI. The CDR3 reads CASRLQETQYF. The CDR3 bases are TGTGCCAGCAGGCTACAAGAGACCCAGTACTTC.

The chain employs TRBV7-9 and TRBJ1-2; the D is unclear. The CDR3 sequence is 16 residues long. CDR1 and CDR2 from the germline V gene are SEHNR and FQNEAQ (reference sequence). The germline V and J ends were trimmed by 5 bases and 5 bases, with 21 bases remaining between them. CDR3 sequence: CASSLHLADGLYGYTF. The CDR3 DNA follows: TGTGCCAGCAGCCTCCATTTAGCGGACGGACTATATGGCTACACCTTC.

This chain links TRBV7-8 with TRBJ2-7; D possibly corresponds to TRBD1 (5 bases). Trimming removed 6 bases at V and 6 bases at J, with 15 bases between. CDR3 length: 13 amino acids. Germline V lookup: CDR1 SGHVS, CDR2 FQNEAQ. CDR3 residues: CASSSGPRSEQYF. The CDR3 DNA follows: TGTGCCAGCAGTTCAGGGCCCCGTTCCGAGCAGTACTTC.

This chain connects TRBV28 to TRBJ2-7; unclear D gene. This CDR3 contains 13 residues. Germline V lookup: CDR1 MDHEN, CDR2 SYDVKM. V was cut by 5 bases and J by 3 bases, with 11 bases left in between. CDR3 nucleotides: TGTGCCAGCAGTCGAACTCCAGACTACGAGCAGTACTTC. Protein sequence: CASSRTPDYEQYF.

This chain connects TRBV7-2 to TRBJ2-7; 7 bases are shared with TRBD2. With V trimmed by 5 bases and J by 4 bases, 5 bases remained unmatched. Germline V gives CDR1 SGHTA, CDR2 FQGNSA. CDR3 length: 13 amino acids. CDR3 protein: CASSPASGYEQYF. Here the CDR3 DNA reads TGTGCCAGCAGCCCCGCTAGCGGATACGAGCAGTACTTC.

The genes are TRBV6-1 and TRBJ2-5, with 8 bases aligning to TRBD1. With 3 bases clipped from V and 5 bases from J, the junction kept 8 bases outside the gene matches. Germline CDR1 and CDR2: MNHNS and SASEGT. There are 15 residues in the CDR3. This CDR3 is CASSEQGALGETQYF. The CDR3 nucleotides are TGTGCCAGCAGTGAGCAGGGGGCGCTGGGGGAGACCCAGTACTTC.

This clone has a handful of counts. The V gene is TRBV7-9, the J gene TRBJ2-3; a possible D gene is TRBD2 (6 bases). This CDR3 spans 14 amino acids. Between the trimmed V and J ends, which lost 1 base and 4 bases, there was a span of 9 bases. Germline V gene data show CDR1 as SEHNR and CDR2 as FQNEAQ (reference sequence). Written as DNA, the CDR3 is TGTGCCAGCAGCTTAGGTTCGGGAGCAGATACGCAGTATTTT. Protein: CASSLGSGADTQYF.

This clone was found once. CDR3 residues: CASSLGTLGADTQYF. The CDR3 DNA sequence: TGTGCCAGCAGCTTGGGGACCCTCGGCGCAGATACGCAGTATTTT. This sequence joins TRBV5-5 and TRBJ2-3; D is undetermined. V lost 0 bases to trimming and J lost 4 bases, with 12 bases between them. CDR1 is SGHKS, CDR2 YYEKEE, per germline (reference sequence). CDR3 size: 15 residues. The complete variable domain, with remaining parts taken from reference TRBV5-5 and TRBJ2-3, reads DAGVTQSPTHLIKTRGQQVTLRCSPISGHKSVSWYQQVLGQGPQFIFQYYEKEERGRGNFPDRFSARQFPNYSSELNVNALLLGDSALYLCASSLGTLGADTQYFGPGTRLTVL.

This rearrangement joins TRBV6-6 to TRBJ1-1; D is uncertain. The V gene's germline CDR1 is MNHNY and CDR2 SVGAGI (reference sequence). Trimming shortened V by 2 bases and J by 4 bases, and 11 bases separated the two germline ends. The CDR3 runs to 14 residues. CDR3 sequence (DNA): TGTGCCAGCAGTTACCATCCCGGGTCCACTGAAGCTTTCTTT. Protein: CASSYHPGSTEAFF.

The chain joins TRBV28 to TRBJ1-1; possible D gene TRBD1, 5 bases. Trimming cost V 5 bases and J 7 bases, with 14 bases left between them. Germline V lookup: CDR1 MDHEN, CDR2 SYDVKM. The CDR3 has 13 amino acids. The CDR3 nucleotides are TGTGCCAGCAGTCATGGGGGATTGGGTGAAGCTTTCTTT. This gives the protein CASSHGGLGEAFF.

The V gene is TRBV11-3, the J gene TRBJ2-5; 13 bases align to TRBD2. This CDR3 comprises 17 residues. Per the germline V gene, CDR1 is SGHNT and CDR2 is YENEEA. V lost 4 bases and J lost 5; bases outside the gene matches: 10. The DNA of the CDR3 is TGTGCCAGCAGCTCGAGACAACTAGCGGGAGGGCCTGAGACCCAGTACTTC. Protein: CASSSRQLAGGPETQYF.

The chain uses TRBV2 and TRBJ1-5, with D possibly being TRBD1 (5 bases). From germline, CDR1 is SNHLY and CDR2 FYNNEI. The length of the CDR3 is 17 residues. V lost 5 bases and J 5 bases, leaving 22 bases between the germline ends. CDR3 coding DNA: TGTGCCAGCAGTACCGCCGGGACCACACCAGAGGATCAGCCCCAGCATTTT. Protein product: CASSTAGTTPEDQPQHF.

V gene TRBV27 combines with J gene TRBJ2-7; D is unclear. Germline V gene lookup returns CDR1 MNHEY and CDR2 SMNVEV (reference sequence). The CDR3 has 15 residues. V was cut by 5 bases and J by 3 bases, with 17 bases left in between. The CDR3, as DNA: TGTGCCAGCAGTACACGGACGGCGCTGGGCTACGAGCAGTACTTC. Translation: CASSTRTALGYEQYF.

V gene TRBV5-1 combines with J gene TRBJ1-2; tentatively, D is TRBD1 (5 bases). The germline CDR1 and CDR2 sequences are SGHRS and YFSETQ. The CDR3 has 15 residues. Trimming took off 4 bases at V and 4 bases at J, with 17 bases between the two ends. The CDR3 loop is CASSPIQGGTYGYTF. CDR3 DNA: TGCGCCAGCAGCCCAATCCAGGGCGGGACCTATGGCTACACCTTC.

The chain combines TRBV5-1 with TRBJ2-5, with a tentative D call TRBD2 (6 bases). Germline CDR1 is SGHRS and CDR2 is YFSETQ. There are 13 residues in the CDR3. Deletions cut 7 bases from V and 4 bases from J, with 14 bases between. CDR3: CASFLLGGETQYF. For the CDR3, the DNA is TGCGCCAGCTTCCTTTTGGGAGGAGAGACCCAGTACTTC.

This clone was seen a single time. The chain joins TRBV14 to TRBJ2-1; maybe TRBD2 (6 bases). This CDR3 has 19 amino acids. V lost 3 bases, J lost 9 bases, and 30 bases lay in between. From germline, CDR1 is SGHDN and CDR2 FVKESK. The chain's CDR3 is CASSQKMGPRRFSGGEQFF. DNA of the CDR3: TGTGCCAGCAGCCAGAAGATGGGGCCCCGGCGATTCTCCGGGGGTGAGCAGTTCTTC. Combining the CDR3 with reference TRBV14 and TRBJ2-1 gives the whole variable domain EAGVTQFPSHSVIEKGQTVTLRCDPISGHDNLYWYRRVMGKEIKFLLHFVKESKQDESGMPNNRFLAERTGGTYSTLKVQPAELEDSGVYFCASSQKMGPRRFSGGEQFFGPGTRLTVL.